These T cell receptor beta chains were read from a single sample in a study of T cell repertoires in cytomegalovirus infection. TCRdb ran MiXCR on the reads and lists one entry per CDR3 protein. The repertoire holds hundreds of thousands of distinct CDR3 sequences, with over 9% as singletons. The sequencing sample was made of PBMCs. The receptor set was obtained from a human donor in good health (CMV status not recorded). Some clones in this sample may be carry-over from other donors' samples. CDR3s include the opening cysteine and the closing phenylalanine or tryptophan. A D gene is named only where the DNA matches it firmly. Expanded clones are given a class, and other clones once, few, many or no size at all.

D	size	V	J	DNA	CDR3
TRBD2	few	TRBV11-2	TRBJ2-2	TGTGCCAGCAGACCTCCTCCGGGACTAGCTACGAGGGGGGACGGGGAGCTGTTTTTT	CASRPPPGLATRGDGELFF
NA	NA	TRBV7-8	TRBJ1-1	TGTGCCAGCAGCTCCCTACGGAACACTGAAGCTTTCTTT	CASSSLRNTEAFF
NA	many	TRBV5-8	TRBJ1-6	TGTGCCAGCAGCATCCGAAATTCACCCCTCCACTTT	CASSIRNSPLHF
NA	many	TRBV19	TRBJ1-2	TGTGCCAGTAGTTCCCGTTCGGGGGCTAACTATGGCTACACCTTC	CASSSRSGANYGYTF
NA	many	TRBV6-1	TRBJ1-4	TGTGCCAGCAGCGAAGTTACGATTCGGGGAGGGAATGAAAAACTGTTTTTT	CASSEVTIRGGNEKLFF
TRBD1	NA	TRBV20-1	TRBJ2-3	TGCAGTGCTCGGGGACAGGGGGAAGAAGATACGCAGTATTTT	CSARGQGEEDTQYF
TRBD2	many	TRBV7-2	TRBJ2-3	TGTGCCAGCAGCTTCACTAGCGGGACAGTGGCAGATACGCAGTATTTT	CASSFTSGTVADTQYF
NA	many	TRBV28	TRBJ2-1	TGTGCCAGCAGTTCCCCGACAGGAGAGTCCTACAATGAGCAGTTCTTC	CASSSPTGESYNEQFF
TRBD2	few	TRBV20-1	TRBJ2-5	TGCAGTGCTCCGACTAGCGGGAGGGCCCGGGAGACCCAGTACTTC	CSAPTSGRARETQYF
TRBD2	many	TRBV7-3	TRBJ2-1	TGTGCCAGCAGCTTAAGAGCGACTAGCGGGAGGGCCGTTGAGCAGTTCTTC	CASSLRATSGRAVEQFF
NA	many	TRBV27	TRBJ2-5	TGTGCCAGCAACCATTTCCCACCGAAAGGAAATTTTCAAGAGACCCAGTACTTC	CASNHFPPKGNFQETQYF
TRBD1	few	TRBV6-5	TRBJ1-2	TGTGCCCCTGCCGACAGGGGCGAGTATGGCTACACCTTC	CAPADRGEYGYTF
NA	many	TRBV5-6	TRBJ2-5	TGTGCCAGCAGCTTGGTTGAGGACAGCAAAGAGACCCAGTACTTC	CASSLVEDSKETQYF
NA	many	TRBV7-2	TRBJ2-5	TGTGCCAGCAGCGGTGGGGCCCTACAAGAGACCCAGTACTTC	CASSGGALQETQYF
TRBD2	NA	TRBV13	TRBJ2-1	TGTGCCAGCAGCCACTCTCGGGAGGCGGTGCAGTTCTTC	CASSHSREAVQFF
NA	few	TRBV12-3/TRBV12-4	TRBJ2-2	TGTGCCAGCCTGAGGACTTGGGGGTGGGGGGAGCTGTTTTTT	CASLRTWGWGELFF
NA	many	TRBV5-8	TRBJ1-6	TGTGCCAGCAGGTTGGACAGACAGAGCTCCTATAATTCACCCCTCCACTTT	CASRLDRQSSYNSPLHF
TRBD1	few	TRBV12-5	TRBJ2-7	TGTGCTAGTGGTTTGGTCCTTCAGGACAGGCGCCTTTACTACGAGCAGTACTTC	CASGLVLQDRRLYYEQYF
NA	few	TRBV5-6	TRBJ2-5	TGTGCCAGCAGCGCGGCCGGGAGAGCAGAGACCCAGTACTTC	CASSAAGRAETQYF
NA	many	TRBV19	TRBJ1-1	TGTGCCAGTAGTCCGCCCGCCGTGAACACTGAAGCTTTCTTT	CASSPPAVNTEAFF
NA	few	TRBV3-1	TRBJ1-2	TGTGCCAGCAGCCCCTTCGGATCAGTTAACTATGGCTACACCTTC	CASSPFGSVNYGYTF
TRBD1	many	TRBV7-2	TRBJ1-2	TGTGCCAGCAGCTTAGCGACAGGGGATGGCTACACCTTC	CASSLATGDGYTF
NA	many	TRBV12-3/TRBV12-4	TRBJ2-7	TGTGCCAGCAGTTTGAAAAAAGAGCAGTACTTC	CASSLKKEQYF
NA	many	TRBV12-3/TRBV12-4	TRBJ1-4	TGTGCCAGCAGTTCGACACGGATGGGTGAAAAACTGTTTTTT	CASSSTRMGEKLFF
NA	many	TRBV14	TRBJ2-2	TGTGCCAGCCGAGGTTCCGGAACCGGGGAGCTGTTTTTT	CASRGSGTGELFF
NA	NA	TRBV7-4	TRBJ2-2	TGTGCCAGCAGCTTACAGGGGCCCGACACCGGGGAGCTGTTTTTT	CASSLQGPDTGELFF